A single sample gave rise to the 14 T cell receptor beta chains below, sequenced in a study of T cell responses to AZD1222 COVID-19 vaccine. Clones were sequenced by immunoSEQ multiplex PCR, and TCRdb holds only the in-frame ones, with some missing. The table records 200,000 or so clones, roughly 92% of them present only once. The sample here was peripheral blood, taken on day 0 of AZD1222 vaccination. The receptor set was obtained from an adult in good health.

This clone has more than one count but fewer than ten. This rearrangement joins TRBV5-1 to TRBJ2-7; 7 nucleotides match TRBD1. V lost 0 bases to trimming and J lost 5 bases; unmatched junction nucleotides: 5. There are 14 residues in the CDR3. Germline loops: CDR1 SGHRS, CDR2 YFSETQ. CDR3 region: CASSLGDRVDEQYV. In nucleotides, the CDR3 is TGCGCCAGCAGCTTGGGTGACAGGGTCGACGAGCAGTACGTC.

V usage is TRBV7-9 and J usage is TRBJ1-2; 7 bases agree with TRBD1. Germline assignment: CDR1 SEHNR and CDR2 FQNEAQ (reference sequence). With 8 bases clipped from V and 0 bases from J, the junction kept 9 bases outside the gene matches. The CDR3 extends over 15 amino acids. The CDR3: CASAFDRASNYGYTF. DNA for the CDR3: TGTGCCAGCGCATTTGACAGGGCATCTAACTATGGCTACACCTTC.

In nucleotides, the CDR3 is TGTGCCAGCAGCCTGACTAGCGGGAGTACAGAGACCCAGTACTTC. Amino acid sequence: CASSLTSGSTETQYF. The chain recombines TRBV5-6 with TRBJ2-5; 12 nucleotides agree with TRBD2. The CDR3 covers 15 residues. V lost 4 bases, J lost 4 bases, and 5 bases stayed unmatched. CDR1 and CDR2 from the germline V gene are SGHDT and YYEEEE.

The chain employs TRBV19 and TRBJ2-1, with D possibly TRBD2 on 6 matching bases. Trimming cost V 6 bases and J 12 bases, with 27 bases left between them. CDR1 is LNHDA and CDR2 is SQIVND in the germline V gene (reference sequence). The CDR3 extends over 16 amino acids. CDR3 nucleotides: TGTGCCAGTAGGGGGACCGGGCGGGGCCCGGATGTGGGGCAGTTCTTC. Amino acids: CASRGTGRGPDVGQFF.

The chain is built from TRBV4-2 and TRBJ1-2; D is unresolved. There are 13 residues in the CDR3. Germline-derived CDR1 and CDR2 are LGHNA and YNFKEQ. Between the trimmed V and J ends, which lost 1 base and 1 base, there was a span of 4 bases. This CDR3 is CASSQGLNYGYTF. DNA for the CDR3: TGTGCCAGCAGCCAAGGACTTAACTATGGCTACACCTTC.

This chain joins TRBV10-3 and TRBJ1-1; D remains ambiguous. In germline, CDR1 is ENHRY, CDR2 SYGVKD. Trimming took 0 bases from V and 8 from J, leaving 7 bases between them. CDR3 size: 12 residues. Here the CDR3 reads CAISESGYEAFF. The CDR3 DNA sequence: TGTGCCATCAGTGAGTCGGGGTACGAAGCTTTCTTT.

The chain carries TRBV7-9 and TRBJ2-2, with 13 bases that match TRBD2. Losses at the gene ends were 5 bases for V and 4 bases for J; bases not matched to a gene: 4. The CDR3 extends over 16 amino acids. Germline CDR1 reads SEHNR; CDR2 reads FQNEAQ (reference sequence). The CDR3 nucleotides read TGTGCCAGCAGCCCCCGGACTAGCGGGAGCACCGGGGAGCTGTTTTTT. Its protein is CASSPRTSGSTGELFF.

The chain has TRBV6-1 and TRBJ1-1; no firm D call. V dropped 1 base and J dropped 1 base, with 4 bases sitting between them. CDR1 is MNHNS and CDR2 is SASEGT in the germline V gene. There are 13 residues in the CDR3. CDR3 bases: TGTGCCAGCAGTGAAGGCGGGAACACTGAAGCTTTCTTT. As protein: CASSEGGNTEAFF.

V and J are TRBV6-1 and TRBJ2-1; 11 nucleotides line up with TRBD2. J was trimmed by 4 bases and V by 4 bases; bases with no gene match: 6. Germline V lookup: CDR1 MNHNS, CDR2 SASEGT. The CDR3 extends over 16 amino acids. The CDR3 loop is CASSGGLAENYNEQFF. Written as DNA, the CDR3 is TGTGCCAGCAGTGGGGGACTAGCGGAGAATTACAATGAGCAGTTCTTC.

This rearrangement joins TRBV10-3 to TRBJ1-2; D may be TRBD1 (5 bases). Germline values: CDR1 ENHRY, CDR2 SYGVKD. This CDR3 spans 13 amino acids. Trimming removed 2 bases at V and 2 bases at J, with 6 bases between. CDR3 coding DNA: TGTGCCATCAGTGAGGACAGAAACTATGGCTACACCTTC. This gives the protein CAISEDRNYGYTF.

Here the CDR3 reads CASSEPKPGQGNHEQYF. The CDR3 DNA follows: TGTGCCAGCAGTGAGCCAAAACCGGGACAGGGGAACCACGAGCAGTACTTC. V is TRBV2 and J is TRBJ2-7, with TRBD1 matching over 10 bases. The V gene's germline CDR1 is SNHLY and CDR2 FYNNEI. The CDR3 loop spans 17 amino acids. V was clipped by 3 bases and J by 5 bases; unmatched bases: 13.

The rearrangement links TRBV7-9 to TRBJ1-2; 8 nucleotides line up with TRBD1. After removal of 2 bases from V and 6 bases from J, the junction contained 5 bases not matched to a gene. The germline CDR1 and CDR2 sequences are SEHNR and FQNEAQ (reference sequence). The CDR3 has 14 amino acids. Here the CDR3 reads CASSLLQGVDGYTF. CDR3 DNA sequence: TGTGCCAGCAGCTTACTACAGGGGGTGGATGGCTACACCTTC.

The CDR3 loop is CASTGGFNQPQHF. CDR3 DNA sequence: TGTGCCAGCACCGGGGGGTTCAATCAGCCCCAGCATTTT. V and J are TRBV6-5 and TRBJ1-5, with D perhaps TRBD1 (5 bases). The CDR3 spans 13 residues. Deletions cut 7 bases from V and 3 bases from J, with 10 bases between. Germline V gene sequence: CDR1 MNHEY, CDR2 SVGAGI.

The chain joins TRBV5-1 to TRBJ1-1; D is ambiguous. CDR3 length: 15 residues. From germline, CDR1 is SGHRS and CDR2 YFSETQ. Between the trimmed V and J ends, which lost 6 bases and 0 bases, there was a span of 15 bases. The DNA of the CDR3 is TGCGCCAGCATGCCTTTAGGCAACATGAACACTGAAGCTTTCTTT. It is translated as CASMPLGNMNTEAFF.